This record concerns one TCR beta chain sequence. What antigen it recognizes has not been identified. The record has no base qualities; no much larger clone is one base away. The data derive from a study of cytomegalovirus exposure and HLA in healthy donors (dated by TCRdb to 2016 to 2017). Context from the whole study: An earlier analysis of a few hundred of the donors reported 250 to 350 Gb of sequence data and 117 million unique TCR beta sequences obtained from 150 million to 200 million T cells. An early release that covered more than 550 HLA-typed donors contained around 300 gigabases of sequencing data and 65 million to 100 million unique TCR sequences. The genetic ancestry cluster associated with self-reported Caucasian donors included over 80% of the 398 genotyped donors. The study aimed to test whether cataloging public T cell receptors could reveal signatures of past pathogen exposure. Using immunosequencing, the study profiled T cell repertoires from 500 to 800 subjects and related those repertoires to cytomegalovirus serostatus. A separate validation cohort of roughly 110 different subjects was used in addition to the 666-subject first cohort. To predict cytomegalovirus infection status, the study combined high-throughput TCR immunosequencing, statistical association of individual TCRs with disease status, and machine learning. A later analysis re-examined previously published TCR beta repertoires from 600 to 700 donors and added high-resolution HLA genotyping to investigate patterns of TCR occurrence. In the later analysis, no new phenotypic data were used to find candidate immune exposures; instead, reliance was placed on TCR beta sequences and their occurrence across donors. An earlier analysis of around 580 of the donors used high-throughput TCR beta sequencing to judge whether each TCR beta V gene segment behaved as functional or pseudogenic. Donor age, sex, ethnicity and CMV serostatus were compiled alongside the repertoire data. A later genetic analysis used genome-wide SNP genotypes for about 65% of the 666 donors, treating that subset as a discovery cohort. Every discovery cohort repertoire had been produced on one sequencing platform. HLA typing covered class I and class II loci at four-digit resolution. The number of typed donors differed by locus: about 629-640 for A, B, C, DRB1 and DQB1; 522 for DQA1; roughly 600 for DPA1; and 450 to 480 for DPB1. Four or five DR-DQ haplotypes were treated as single units for association and clustering because of strong linkage in the cohort. Among some 400 genotyped donors of the cohort, an average of approximately 240,000 unique TCR beta nucleotide sequences was sequenced per donor, of which 15% to 20% were non-productive. Findings and caveats that apply to the study as a whole: Immune exposure information for the cohort was limited to CMV serostatus. Specific HLA alleles were associated with around 18,000 TCR beta sequences at a false discovery rate of 0.05 in a later analysis. An earlier analysis of some 560 of the donors showed that most TCR beta V segments appeared in productive rearrangements either about 90% or about 30% of the time, which broadly matched IMGT annotations. A cluster of highly shared sequence variants was judged likely to be a technical artifact of the sequencing pipeline. In vitro tests confirmed that a few of the cytomegalovirus-associated TCR beta chains recognize cytomegalovirus antigens. Most CMV-associated TCR beta chains appeared to be HLA-restricted in a later analysis, and the HLA associations seemed to be driven largely by CMV exposure. The classifier was reported to diagnose cytomegalovirus status with high specificity and sensitivity in both the original cohort and the validation cohort. According to a later analysis, TCR association rates differed among HLA loci, with DRB1 alleles showing the most associated TCRs and HLA-C alleles showing the fewest. Compared with equally common non-associated chains, HLA-associated TCR beta chains in a later analysis were more clonally expanded and had lower generation probabilities. Correlated functional status among segregating V segments might reflect linkage disequilibrium, but an unknown experimental factor could not be ruled out. A further reported finding was that TCR beta sequences accurately predicted the HLA-A and HLA-B alleles for most subjects in the first cohort. Sequencing depth was assumed to be roughly uniform across donors in the presence/absence analyses, though that assumption may not hold. This cohort had only TCR beta chains sequenced, and the lack of alpha or paired-chain data limited which features could be detected. Because some donors lacked HLA typing at each locus, the association tests relied only on the typed subset. In the study, some 160 TCR beta chains were listed as associated with cytomegalovirus. Strong co-occurrence of HLA alleles, especially DR and DQ, made assigning TCR associations to individual alleles difficult. In a later analysis, several top co-occurrence clusters were reported to appear linked to parvovirus B19, influenza, CMV and Epstein-Barr virus. V-gene and J-gene trimming of TCR beta chains was associated with a missense DCLRE1C variant in a later genetic analysis, and the association was replicated in an independent cohort. Seventeen rarely observed V segments, including chromosome 9 orphons, were excluded from the earlier analysis of just under 600 of the donors because counts were too low. While some public TCRs were present in many individuals, most TCR sequences turned up only very rarely across donors. Some IMGT-functional V segments, including TRBV6-2 and TRBV6-3, could not be distinguished by the 87-base-pair reads and were therefore excluded. The authors suggested that the approach could potentially be extended to other disease states and immunological phenotypes. Compared with the 666-donor mean, donors in an Asian-associated ancestry cluster had fewer N-insertions in productive TCRs, according to a later genetic analysis.

The method was the immunoSEQ multiplex PCR assay. For the multiplex PCR, a mixture combining 60 forward primers for TCR Vbeta segments and 13 reverse primers for TCR Jbeta segments was used. The CDR3 region of rearranged TCR beta genes was amplified from genomic DNA with a multiplex PCR assay. The Illumina HiSeq System was used to sequence the amplified TCR beta libraries as 87-base-pair reads. The source study handled its data this way. In a later analysis, roughly 80 million unique TCR beta chains were counted across the 500 to 850 repertoires, and around 11 million of these chains were shared by at least two donors. A nearest-neighbor algorithm error-corrected the raw reads and collapsed the reads into unique sequences, merging closely related sequences to remove PCR and sequencing errors. To assign V, D and J gene segments, CDR3 sequences were aligned to IMGT reference sequences. For a sequence to be retained, at least a six-nucleotide match to both a V gene segment and a J gene segment was required. A rearrangement counted as productive if the CDR3 had no stop codons and remained in frame with V and J, and every other rearrangement counted as non-productive. CDR3 was defined by IMGT convention, running from the second conserved V-encoded cysteine to the conserved J-encoded phenylalanine. The earlier analysis of 550 to 650 of the donors excluded any sequence lacking an unambiguous match to a single V gene segment. In an earlier analysis of approximately 550 of the donors, V segments were called functional above 56.7% productive rearrangements and were called segregating when the between-donor standard deviation exceeded 5%. To diagnose cytomegalovirus status from the catalog of TCR beta chain sequences, a statistical classification framework was built. In a later analysis, TCR nucleotide sequences were compared against IMGT/GENE-DB human TR gene sequences so that V and J genes could be assigned. A later analysis assigned CDR3 sequences and most-parsimonious VDJ recombination scenarios with the TCRdist pipeline. A later analysis defined each TCR beta chain by its CDR3 amino acid sequence plus V-gene family, and excluded reads lacking a unique V-gene family. A later analysis removed 550 to 650 highly shared, low-generation-probability nucleotide sequences to deal with suspected cross-contamination and a sequencing artifact. In a later analysis, a clonal expansion index for each public chain was calculated from normalized within-repertoire ranks of inferred template counts. A later analysis computed generation probabilities with a VDJ recombination model fitted to out-of-frame rearrangements, and checked the results against IGoR. In a later analysis, TCR-TCR, TCR-HLA and TCR-CMV co-occurrence was scored with hypergeometric tests, and a repertoire-size bias correction was applied to TCR pairs. A later analysis estimated false discovery rates by permuting HLA or CMV assignments 20 times. In a later analysis, co-occurring TCRs were grouped using DBSCAN, with TCRdist sequence similarity added in when clustering inside HLA-allele-positive subsets. Co-occurrence clustering excluded repertoires with fewer than 30,000 or more than 120,000 public chains, plus five with anomalous nucleotide sharing. TCRdb took over this immuneACCESS table, retaining in-frame rearrangements with V and J assigned. Such tables are incomplete; in checked studies, under half of the missing clones stem from an unresolved V gene, and the remainder is unexplained. D and trimming come from the DNA, and the V and J calls and clone size come from that table. Present in this sample are about 110,000 clones, 70% to 80% of which were seen just once. More than 4.5% of the sample goes to the ten largest clones.

The CDR3 goes from the cysteine to the phenylalanine over 18 residues. The only DNA kept is the CDR3, 54 bases in frame from the first base. The germline V and J ends show losses of 4 bases and 2 bases respectively, and no gene match explains 9 bases of the junction. Per the germline V gene, MGHRA is the CDR1 and YSYEKL is the CDR2. The cohort was made up of under 800 healthy bone marrow donors. Cohort members were all nominally healthy when sampled, although unrecorded immune exposures were likely present. The donor was CMV seropositive and was included in the group of about 290 seropositive cohort members. A peripheral blood sample was provided by each donor, and peripheral blood mononuclear cells were used for TCR beta sequencing. The Qiagen DNeasy Blood Extraction Kit was used to extract genomic DNA from the blood cell samples.

This sequence was found in a female donor in good health and CMV-seropositive. Sequencing input: PBMCs. The chain uses TRBV4-1 and TRBJ2-2, and 11 junctional nucleotides match TRBD2. The bases are TGCGCCAGCAGCCCTTTCTCTAGCGGGAGGCGTAACACCGGGGAGCTGTTTTTT. Its product reads: CASSPFSSGRRNTGELFF.